The present T cell receptor (beta chain) was sequenced within a study of blood T cell repertoires in COVID-19. The V and J ends lost 5 bases and 9 bases, in that order; junction bases with no gene match: 11. The CDR3 runs 16 residues. Germline V gives CDR1 KGHSH, CDR2 LQKENI. Repertoires were generated with immunoSEQ multiplex PCR, while TCRdb's copy carries only in-frame clones and drops some. The sample records nearly 40,000 clones, around three quarters being singletons. The TCR was taken from a man at least 80 years old with active or convalescent COVID-19. V usage is TRBV18 and J usage is TRBJ2-1; 12 nucleotides match TRBD2. The sample comprised peripheral blood. CDR3 protein: CASSIRLAGDGGEQFF. CDR3 in DNA: TGTGCCAGCTCAATCCGACTAGCGGGAGATGGGGGTGAGCAGTTCTTC.